This T cell receptor beta chain is from a study of blood T cells in healthy people across ages. Overall study context: About one barcoded beta molecule per two T cells came from capture by template switching.

The authors ran a second PCR of about 7 to 12 cycles using a sample-barcoded 5' primer and a J-beta primer mix. TCRdb fed the 5' RACE reads into MiXCR, producing one record per CDR3 protein. The sample yields 1.4 million to 1.5 million distinct CDR3 sequences, about 43% seen once. The CDR3 sequence is 15 residues long. With 1 base clipped from V and 10 bases from J, the junction kept 8 bases outside the gene matches. Germline V lookup: CDR1 SGDLS, CDR2 YYNGEE. Researchers isolated at least 7 million PBMCs per sample. This chain connects TRBV9 to TRBJ1-6; 7 nucleotides line up with TRBD1. Sequenced: blood. The sequence was obtained from a woman in her late teens or twenties in good health. CDR3 residues: CASSVKEGARSPLHF. The CDR3 bases are TGTGCCAGCAGCGTAAAGGAGGGGGCGAGATCACCCCTCCACTTT. The whole variable domain, filled in from reference TRBV9 and TRBJ1-6, reads DSGVTQTPKHLITATGQRVTLRCSPRSGDLSVYWYQQSLDQGLQFLIQYYNGEERAKGNILERFSAQQFPDLHSELNLSSLELGDSALYFCASSVKEGARSPLHFGNGTRLTVT.